A single sample gave rise to the 6 T cell receptor beta chains below, sequenced in a study of blood T cell repertoires in COVID-19. The protocol was immunoSEQ multiplex PCR, while the TCRdb copy is restricted to in-frame clones and leaves out a portion. The sample shows about 150,000 clones, roughly 90% of them seen only once. Sample: PBMCs or T cells enriched from blood (not recorded which). These receptors were obtained from a woman between 25 and 40 years old with acute COVID-19.

The chain links TRBV20-1 to TRBJ2-5; D gene ambiguous. CDR3 length: 10 amino acids. Germline V gene lookup returns CDR1 DFQATT and CDR2 SNEGSKA (reference sequence). The germline V and J ends were trimmed by 6 bases and 5 bases, with 7 bases remaining between them. CDR3 sequence: CSARWETQYF. Written as DNA, the CDR3 is TGCAGTGCGCGTTGGGAGACCCAGTACTTC.

This chain connects TRBV2 to TRBJ2-3; D perhaps matches TRBD2 (5 bases). This CDR3 spans 17 amino acids. Trimming cost V 3 bases and J 0 bases, with 16 bases left between them. CDR1 and CDR2 (germline): SNHLY, FYNNEI. CDR3 in amino acids: CASSDAASRTSTDTQYF. The CDR3 region has the DNA TGTGCCAGCAGTGACGCTGCTAGCAGAACTAGCACAGATACGCAGTATTTT.

J is TRBJ2-7 and V is TRBV28; D possibly corresponds to TRBD1 (6 bases). V was clipped by 6 bases and J by 4 bases, with 10 bases between them. CDR3 length equals 12 residues. Per the germline V gene, CDR1 is MDHEN and CDR2 is SYDVKM. CDR3 sequence reads: CASRTGFYEQYF. The CDR3 region has the DNA TGTGCCAGCAGAACAGGGTTTTACGAGCAGTACTTC.

This clone was seen only once. The chain combines TRBV5-1 with TRBJ1-2; 8 bases line up with TRBD1. In germline, CDR1 is SGHRS, CDR2 YFSETQ. After removal of 5 bases from V and 4 bases from J, the junction contained 7 bases not matched to a gene. The CDR3 has 14 residues. The CDR3 region has the DNA TGCGCCAGCAGTTTAATCAGGGGGCCCTATGGCTACACCTTC. Translation gives CASSLIRGPYGYTF.

The chain couples TRBV5-1 to TRBJ2-7; TRBD2 agrees at 8 bases. The trim removed 7 bases at V and 0 bases at J, leaving 6 bases unmatched. CDR3 length: 14 residues. Germline CDR1 and CDR2: SGHRS and YFSETQ. CDR3 DNA sequence: TGCGCCAGCGGAGCGGGAGTCACCTCCTACGAGCAGTACTTC. It translates to CASGAGVTSYEQYF.

The J gene is TRBJ1-1, the V gene TRBV7-8; 8 nucleotides agree with TRBD1. CDR1 and CDR2 (germline): SGHVS, FQNEAQ. The V segment lost 1 base and the J segment 1 base; nucleotides outside the gene matches: 2. The CDR3 loop spans 15 amino acids. This chain's CDR3 is CASSLDRGANTEAFF. The CDR3 coding sequence is TGTGCCAGCAGCTTAGACAGGGGGGCGAACACTGAAGCTTTCTTT.